A single sample gave rise to the 7 T cell receptor beta chains below, sequenced in a study of identical twins (dated by TCRdb to about 2016). Receptor amplification or capture employed 5' RACE. The data were produced on an Illumina HiSeq 2000. TCRdb redid the processing of the public reads, applying fastp at Q25 and MiXCR, and retained in-frame beta chains. Each record represents a unique CDR3 protein, reported with the most common genes and DNA among its rows. The sample table records nearly 900,000 distinct CDR3 sequences; approximately 13% of these occur just once. The top ten clones comprise about 1.5% of the sample. This sample was shared with a second study, whose subject was yellow fever vaccine responses in identical twins.

Source material: PBMCs. The receptors were gathered from a woman between 18 and 29 years old in good health.

CDR3 coding DNA: TGTGCCAGTAGCCAGGCCCGGGCCCAGTACTTC. It is translated as CASSQARAQYF. V is TRBV19 and J is TRBJ2-5; no firm D call. This CDR3 is built from 11 residues. V gave up 6 bases and J gave up 9 bases, with 11 bases separating them. Germline V CDR1 and CDR2: LNHDA, SQIVND (reference sequence).

The table lists this clonotype with a few counts. The rearrangement joins TRBV7-6 to TRBJ2-3; 8 bases are a match to TRBD2. Germline trimming cut 2 bases from V and 1 base from J; bases unmatched to any gene: 5. The CDR3 contains 16 residues. Germline V gives CDR1 SGHVS, CDR2 FNYEAQ. CDR3 residues: CASSLRGTSGTDTQYF. The CDR3 DNA is TGTGCCAGCAGCTTAAGAGGGACTAGTGGCACAGATACGCAGTATTTT.

The rearrangement joins TRBV5-1 to TRBJ2-1; possibly TRBD2 for D (5 bases). V was shortened by 0 bases and J by 0 bases, with 10 bases between the two germline ends. The CDR3 sequence is 16 residues long. Germline CDR1 reads SGHRS; CDR2 reads YFSETQ. The CDR3 loop reads CASSLDIGGSYNEQFF. DNA for the CDR3: TGCGCCAGCAGCTTGGACATCGGAGGCTCCTACAATGAGCAGTTCTTC.

In this sample, this clonotype turned up many times. V usage is TRBV6-2 or TRBV6-3 and J usage is TRBJ2-1; TRBD1 is a possible D gene (5 bases). This CDR3 region has 13 residues. V lost 6 bases to trimming and J lost 4 bases, with 10 bases between them. The germline V gene has CDR1 MNHEY and CDR2 SVGEGT. The CDR3 protein is CASRKDRYNEQFF. In nucleotides, the CDR3 is TGTGCCAGCAGAAAAGACAGATACAATGAGCAGTTCTTC.

As DNA, the CDR3 is TGCAGCGTTGTAGTAGCGGGAGGGCCTAAGGATGAGCAGTTCTTC. Encoded protein: CSVVVAGGPKDEQFF. V gene TRBV29-1 combines with J gene TRBJ2-1, with 11 bases fitting TRBD2. J gave up 8 bases and V 4 bases, and 10 bases lay outside the gene matches. The CDR3 contains 15 residues. Germline V gene sequence: CDR1 SQVTM, CDR2 ANQGSEA.

The V call is TRBV29-1, the J call TRBJ2-3, with D unclear. The CDR3 totals 13 residues. In germline, CDR1 is SQVTM, CDR2 ANQGSEA. V was cut by 7 bases and J by 0 bases, with 11 bases left in between. Here the CDR3 reads CSAALTSTDTQYF. CDR3 coding DNA: TGCAGCGCTGCCCTGACTAGCACAGATACGCAGTATTTT.

This clonotype was counted only a few times. The chain carries TRBV3-1 and TRBJ1-3; unclear D gene. Germline CDR1 is LGHDT and CDR2 is YNNKEL (reference sequence). V was pared by 5 bases and J by 1 base, with 12 bases between. This CDR3 spans 15 amino acids. In nucleotides, the CDR3 is TGTGCCAGCAGCACACAGATTAGGTCTGGAAACACCATATATTTT. Encoded protein: CASSTQIRSGNTIYF.